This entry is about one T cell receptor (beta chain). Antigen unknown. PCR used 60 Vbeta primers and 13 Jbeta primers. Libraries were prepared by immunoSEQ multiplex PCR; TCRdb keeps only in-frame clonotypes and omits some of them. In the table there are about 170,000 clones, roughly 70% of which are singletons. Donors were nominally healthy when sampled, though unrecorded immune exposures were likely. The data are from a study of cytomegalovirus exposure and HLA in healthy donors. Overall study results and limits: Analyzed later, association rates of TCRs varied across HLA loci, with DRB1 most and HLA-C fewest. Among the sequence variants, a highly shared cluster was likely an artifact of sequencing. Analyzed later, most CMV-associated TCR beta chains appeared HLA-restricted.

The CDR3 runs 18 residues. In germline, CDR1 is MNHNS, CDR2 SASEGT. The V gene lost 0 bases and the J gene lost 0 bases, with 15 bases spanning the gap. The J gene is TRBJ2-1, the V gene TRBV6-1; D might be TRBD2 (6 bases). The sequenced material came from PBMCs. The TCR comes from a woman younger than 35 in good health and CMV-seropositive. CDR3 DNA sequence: TGTGCCAGCAGTGAAGCCCTGTGGGCGGGAAGCTCCTACAATGAGCAGTTCTTC. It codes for CASSEALWAGSSYNEQFF.